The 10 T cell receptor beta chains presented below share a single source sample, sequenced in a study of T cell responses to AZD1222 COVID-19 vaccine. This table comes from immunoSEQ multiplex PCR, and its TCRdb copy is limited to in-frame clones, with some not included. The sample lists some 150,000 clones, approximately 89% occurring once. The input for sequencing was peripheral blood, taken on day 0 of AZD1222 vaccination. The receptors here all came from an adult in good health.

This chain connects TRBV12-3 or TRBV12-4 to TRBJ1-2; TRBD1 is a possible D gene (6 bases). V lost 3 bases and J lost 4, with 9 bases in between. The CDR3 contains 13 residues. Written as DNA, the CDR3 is TGTGCCAGCAGTTTGATACAGGGCTATGGCTACACCTTC. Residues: CASSLIQGYGYTF.

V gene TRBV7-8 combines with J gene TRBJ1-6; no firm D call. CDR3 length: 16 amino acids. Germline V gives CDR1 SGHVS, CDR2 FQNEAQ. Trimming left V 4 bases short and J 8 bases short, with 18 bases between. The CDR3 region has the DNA TGTGCCAGCAGCTCCTGGAGAGGACCCCACCATTCACCCCTCCACTTT. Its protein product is CASSSWRGPHHSPLHF.

The CDR3 bases are TGTGCCAGTCGGGACAGCCGGGAGACCCAGTACTTC. Amino acid sequence: CASRDSRETQYF. J is TRBJ2-5 and V is TRBV19; 7 bases align to TRBD1. The CDR3 totals 12 residues. Trimming at V came to 8 bases and at J to 5 bases, leaving 5 bases not matched to a gene. CDR1 is LNHDA and CDR2 is SQIVND in the germline V gene (reference sequence). Complete variable domain (other parts from reference TRBV19 and TRBJ2-5): DGGITQSPKYLFRKEGQNVTLSCEQNLNHDAMYWYRQDPGQGLRLIYYSQIVNDFQKGDIAEGYSVSREKKESFPLTVTSAQKNPTAFYLCASRDSRETQYFGPGTRLLVL.

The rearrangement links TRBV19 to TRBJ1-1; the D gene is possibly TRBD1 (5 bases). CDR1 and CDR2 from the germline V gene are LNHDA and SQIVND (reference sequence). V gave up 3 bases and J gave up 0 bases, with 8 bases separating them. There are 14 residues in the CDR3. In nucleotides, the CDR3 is TGTGCCAGTAGTATGGGACGGATGAACACTGAAGCTTTCTTT. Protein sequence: CASSMGRMNTEAFF.

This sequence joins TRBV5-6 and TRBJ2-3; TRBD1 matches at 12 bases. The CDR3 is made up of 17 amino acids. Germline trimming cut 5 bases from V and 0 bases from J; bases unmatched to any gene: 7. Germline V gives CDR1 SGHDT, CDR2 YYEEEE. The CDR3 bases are TGTGCCAGCAGTTCCGGGACAGGGGGCTGGAGCACAGATACGCAGTATTTT. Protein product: CASSSGTGGWSTDTQYF.

The CDR3 DNA reads as TGTGCCAGCAGTTACTCAGTCGGGGGCGGGAATTCACCCCTCCACTTT. Protein sequence: CASSYSVGGGNSPLHF. J is TRBJ1-6 and V is TRBV6-2 or TRBV6-3; tentatively, D is TRBD1 (6 bases). This CDR3 is built from 16 residues. Germline V gives CDR1 MNHEY, CDR2 SVGEGT. V lost 0 bases, J lost 7 bases, and 13 bases lay in between.

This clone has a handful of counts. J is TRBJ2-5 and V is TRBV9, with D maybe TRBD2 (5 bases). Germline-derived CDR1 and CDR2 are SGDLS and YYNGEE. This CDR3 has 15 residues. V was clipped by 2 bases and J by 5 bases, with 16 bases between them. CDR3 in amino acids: CASSVRTGAQETQYF. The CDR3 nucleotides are TGTGCCAGCAGCGTCAGGACTGGCGCTCAGGAGACCCAGTACTTC. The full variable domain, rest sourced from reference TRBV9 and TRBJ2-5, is DSGVTQTPKHLITATGQRVTLRCSPRSGDLSVYWYQQSLDQGLQFLIQYYNGEERAKGNILERFSAQQFPDLHSELNLSSLELGDSALYFCASSVRTGAQETQYFGPGTRLLVL.

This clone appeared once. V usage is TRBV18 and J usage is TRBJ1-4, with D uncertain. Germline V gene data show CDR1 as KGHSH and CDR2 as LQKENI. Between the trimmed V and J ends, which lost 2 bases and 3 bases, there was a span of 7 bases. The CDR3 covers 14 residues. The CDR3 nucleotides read TGTGCCAGCTCACCAACCTCATCTAATGAAAAACTGTTTTTT. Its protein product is CASSPTSSNEKLFF.

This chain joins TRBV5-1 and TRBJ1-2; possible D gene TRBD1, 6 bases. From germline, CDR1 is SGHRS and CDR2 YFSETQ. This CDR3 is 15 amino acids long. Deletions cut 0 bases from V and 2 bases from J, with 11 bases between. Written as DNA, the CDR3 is TGCGCCAGCAGCTTGGCTGCAGGGGCCAACTATGGCTACACCTTC. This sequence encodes CASSLAAGANYGYTF.

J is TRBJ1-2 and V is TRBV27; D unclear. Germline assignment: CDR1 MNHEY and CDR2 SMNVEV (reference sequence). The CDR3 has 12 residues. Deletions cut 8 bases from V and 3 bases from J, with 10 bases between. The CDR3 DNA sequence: TGTGCCAGCGCTAGCGGATACTATGGCTACACCTTC. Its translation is CASASGYYGYTF.